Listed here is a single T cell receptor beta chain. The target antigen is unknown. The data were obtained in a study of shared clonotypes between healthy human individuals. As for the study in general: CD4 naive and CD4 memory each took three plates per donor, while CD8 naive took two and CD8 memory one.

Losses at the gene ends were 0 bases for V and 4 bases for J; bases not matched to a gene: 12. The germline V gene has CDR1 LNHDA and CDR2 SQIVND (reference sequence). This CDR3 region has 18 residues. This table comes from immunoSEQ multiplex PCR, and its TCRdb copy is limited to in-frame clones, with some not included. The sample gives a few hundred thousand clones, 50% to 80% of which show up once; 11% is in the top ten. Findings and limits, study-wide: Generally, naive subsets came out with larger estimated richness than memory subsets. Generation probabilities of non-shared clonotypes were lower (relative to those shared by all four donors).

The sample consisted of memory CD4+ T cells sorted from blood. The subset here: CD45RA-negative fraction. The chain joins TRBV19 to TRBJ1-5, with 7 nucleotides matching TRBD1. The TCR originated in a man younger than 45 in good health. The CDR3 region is CASSIDQRQGLRNQPQHF. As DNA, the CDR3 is TGTGCCAGTAGTATAGACCAACGACAGGGATTGAGAAATCAGCCCCAGCATTTT.